The 32 T cell receptor beta chains below come from one sample, sequenced in a study of OX40 agonist ivuxolimab in advanced cancers. The table came from immunoSEQ multiplex PCR; TCRdb's copy has only in-frame clones and leaves some out. The sample records 65,000 to 85,000 clones, 92% being singletons. Sequenced here: CD4+ or CD8+ T cells sorted from blood, sampled in a trial of the OX40 agonist ivuxolimab. The receptors shown here come from an adult with an advanced solid tumor such as melanoma, head and neck, liver or kidney cancer.

The chain couples TRBV6-6 to TRBJ2-5; D unresolved. The CDR3 contains 13 residues. Germline-derived CDR1 and CDR2 are MNHNY and SVGAGI (reference sequence). Trimming cost V 5 bases and J 0 bases, with 7 bases left between them. CDR3 coding DNA: TGTGCCAGCAGTGATTGGTACCAAGAGACCCAGTACTTC. Translation: CASSDWYQETQYF.

The CDR3 loop reads CASSPTIGVGGRDTEAFF. The CDR3, as DNA: TGTGCCAGCAGCCCCACGATTGGGGTTGGGGGTAGGGACACTGAAGCTTTCTTT. This sequence joins TRBV9 and TRBJ1-1; possibly TRBD1 for D (5 bases). CDR3 length: 18 residues. Germline values: CDR1 SGDLS, CDR2 YYNGEE. Trimming cost V 4 bases and J 3 bases, with 25 bases left between them.

The gene calls are TRBV12-5 and TRBJ2-1, with 7 bases matching TRBD2. The V segment lost 6 bases and the J segment 4 bases; nucleotides outside the gene matches: 9. The CDR3 is made up of 15 amino acids. CDR1 is LGHNT and CDR2 is FRNRAP in the germline V gene. The CDR3 spells CASGAGAGTYNEQFF. The CDR3 DNA is TGTGCTAGTGGAGCCGGAGCGGGAACATACAATGAGCAGTTCTTC.

The chain employs TRBV6-4 and TRBJ2-5, with a weak D call TRBD2 (5 bases). The CDR3 is 17 residues long. The germline V and J ends were trimmed by 2 bases and 1 base, with 17 bases remaining between them. Germline V gene sequence: CDR1 MRHNA, CDR2 SNTAGT. CDR3 coding DNA: TGTGCCAGCAGTGACCCGGCTAGCCGAAACCCCCAAGAGACCCAGTACTTC. Protein sequence: CASSDPASRNPQETQYF.

V and J are TRBV29-1 and TRBJ1-2, with D perhaps TRBD1 (6 bases). The CDR3 loop spans 13 amino acids. V was pared by 3 bases and J by 2 bases, with 10 bases between. From germline, CDR1 is SQVTM and CDR2 ANQGSEA. The CDR3 sequence is CSVEGRGNYGYTF. CDR3 in DNA: TGCAGCGTTGAGGGGAGGGGGAACTATGGCTACACCTTC. The full variable domain, in which reference TRBV29-1 and TRBJ1-2 provide the parts outside the CDR3, is SAVISQKPSRDICQRGTSLTIQCQVDSQVTMMFWYRQQPGQSLTLIATANQGSEATYESGFVIDKFPISRPNLTFSTLTVSNMSPEDSSIYLCSVEGRGNYGYTFGSGTRLTVV.

The CDR3 loop is CASSQDTGRDTQYF. The CDR3 DNA reads as TGCGCCAGCAGCCAAGATACAGGACGAGATACGCAGTATTTT. The chain links TRBV4-1 to TRBJ2-3, with D maybe TRBD1 (5 bases). The CDR3 spans 14 residues. The V and J ends lost 0 bases and 5 bases respectively, with 9 bases between them. Germline V gene data show CDR1 as MGHRA and CDR2 as YSYEKL.

The chain carries TRBV29-1 and TRBJ2-5; D may be TRBD1 or TRBD2 (5 bases each). The length of the CDR3 is 11 residues. In germline, CDR1 is SQVTM, CDR2 ANQGSEA. V lost 4 bases, J lost 7 bases, and 10 bases lay in between. The CDR3 DNA is TGCAGCGTTGGGTCAGGGAGGACCCAGTACTTC. It is translated as CSVGSGRTQYF. Filled out from reference TRBV29-1 and TRBJ2-5, the complete variable domain reads SAVISQKPSRDICQRGTSLTIQCQVDSQVTMMFWYRQQPGQSLTLIATANQGSEATYESGFVIDKFPISRPNLTFSTLTVSNMSPEDSSIYLCSVGSGRTQYFGPGTRLLVL.

This rearrangement joins TRBV18 to TRBJ2-7, with D maybe TRBD1 (7 bases). The CDR3 covers 17 residues. The V and J ends lost 0 bases and 5 bases respectively, with 20 bases between them. Germline CDR1 KGHSH, CDR2 LQKENI. CDR3 amino acids: CASSPPNRQGPGDEQYF. The CDR3 DNA sequence: TGTGCCAGCTCACCACCGAATCGACAGGGTCCGGGAGACGAGCAGTACTTC.

The chain carries TRBV5-1 and TRBJ2-2, with D possibly called TRBD1 or TRBD2 (6 bases each). Germline V gene data show CDR1 as SGHRS and CDR2 as YFSETQ. The V end lost 6 bases, the J end lost 7 bases, and 13 bases lay between the germline ends. CDR3 size: 13 residues. CDR3 sequence (DNA): TGCGCCAGCATGTCGGGGGCTGGCGGGGAGCTGTTTTTT. The encoded protein is CASMSGAGGELFF.

This sequence joins TRBV27 and TRBJ2-5; D remains ambiguous. The V end lost 0 bases, the J end lost 0 bases, and 5 bases lay between the germline ends. Germline loops: CDR1 MNHEY, CDR2 SMNVEV (reference sequence). This CDR3 contains 14 residues. The chain's CDR3 is CASSLSANQETQYF. In nucleotides, the CDR3 is TGTGCCAGCAGTTTATCAGCAAACCAAGAGACCCAGTACTTC.

This chain links TRBV19 with TRBJ2-3; the D gene is possibly TRBD2 (5 bases). With 5 bases removed from V and 3 bases from J, the gap between germline ends came to 15 bases. This CDR3 region has 15 residues. CDR1 is LNHDA, CDR2 SQIVND, per germline (reference sequence). The CDR3 coding sequence is TGTGCCAGTAGTTCAACTAGTACCTATACAGATACGCAGTATTTT. Encoded protein: CASSSTSTYTDTQYF.

This rearrangement joins TRBV5-1 to TRBJ2-3, with 10 bases lining up with TRBD2. The CDR3 extends over 18 amino acids. Germline V gene sequence: CDR1 SGHRS, CDR2 YFSETQ. V shed 1 base and J 6 bases; nucleotides not matched to a gene: 14. In DNA form, the CDR3 reads TGCGCCAGCAGCTTGCGCTCTCCTAGCGGGGGCGCCGAGGATACGCAGTATTTT. It encodes CASSLRSPSGGAEDTQYF.

V and J are TRBV5-1 and TRBJ2-1, with TRBD2 matching over 9 bases. Germline V gives CDR1 SGHRS, CDR2 YFSETQ. CDR3 length: 14 residues. The V and J ends lost 1 base and 4 bases, in that order; junction bases with no gene match: 0. For the CDR3, the DNA is TGCGCCAGCAGCTTGACTAGCGGGTACAATGAGCAGTTCTTC. This encodes CASSLTSGYNEQFF.

The chain combines TRBV7-8 with TRBJ1-5; D is ambiguous. Germline loops: CDR1 SGHVS, CDR2 FQNEAQ. V gave up 1 base and J gave up 7 bases, with 14 bases separating them. This CDR3 contains 15 residues. The CDR3 region is CASSLVSGSGQPQHF. CDR3 sequence (DNA): TGTGCCAGCAGCTTAGTTTCAGGTAGCGGGCAGCCCCAGCATTTT.

V gene TRBV6-5 combines with J gene TRBJ2-3; possible D gene TRBD2, 10 bases. This CDR3 is 15 amino acids long. Looked up from germline, CDR1 is MNHEY and CDR2 is SVGAGI. Deletions cut 5 bases from V and 6 bases from J, with 18 bases between. CDR3 sequence reads: CASSLSGGTGDTQYF. The CDR3 DNA reads TGTGCCAGCAGTCTTAGCGGGGGGACAGGGGATACGCAGTATTTT.

The CDR3 spells CASSHYLAGEATDTQYF. CDR3 DNA: TGTGCCAGTAGTCATTACCTAGCGGGAGAGGCTACAGATACGCAGTATTTT. V and J are TRBV19 and TRBJ2-3; 10 nucleotides line up with TRBD2. The CDR3 length is 17 residues. Germline CDR1 reads LNHDA; CDR2 reads SQIVND (reference sequence). V dropped 5 bases and J dropped 3; count of bases not matched to a gene: 11.

The chain has TRBV7-9 and TRBJ1-2; maybe TRBD1 (5 bases). The CDR3 is 12 residues long. Trimming took 0 bases from V and 6 from J, leaving 5 bases between them. In germline, CDR1 is SEHNR, CDR2 FQNEAQ (reference sequence). DNA of the CDR3: TGTGCCAGCAGCTTAGCGGGGGATGGCTACACCTTC. Encoded protein: CASSLAGDGYTF.

The V call is TRBV9, the J call TRBJ1-2; 11 bases map to TRBD1. CDR3 length: 16 residues. Trimming cost V 0 bases and J 8 bases; bases outside gene matches: 9. The germline V gene has CDR1 SGDLS and CDR2 YYNGEE. The CDR3 DNA reads TGTGCCAGCAGCGTAGGTACCGGACAGGGGGCGCAAGGCTACACCTTC. This gives the protein CASSVGTGQGAQGYTF.

The rearrangement links TRBV30 to TRBJ1-2; D unclear. The CDR3 runs 13 residues. V gave up 3 bases and J gave up 5 bases, with 13 bases separating them. The V gene's germline CDR1 is GTSNPN and CDR2 SVGIG (reference sequence). The CDR3 DNA sequence: TGTGCCTGGAGCCCGCAGACCGATTATGGCTACACCTTC. Translating gives CAWSPQTDYGYTF.

This sequence joins TRBV11-2 and TRBJ2-7; a weak D match, TRBD1 (6 bases). The germline V gene encodes CDR1 SGHAT and CDR2 FQNNGV. V shed 1 base and J shed 0 bases, with 16 bases lying between them. CDR3 length equals 17 residues. Written as DNA, the CDR3 is TGTGCCAGCAGCTTAGCCCCGCCAGGGGCCAACTCCTACGAGCAGTACTTC. Its protein product is CASSLAPPGANSYEQYF.

V gene TRBV2 combines with J gene TRBJ1-3; D is uncertain. Per the germline V gene, CDR1 is SNHLY and CDR2 is FYNNEI. The CDR3 consists of 13 residues. V lost 0 bases, J lost 15 bases, and 15 bases lay in between. The CDR3 region has the DNA TGTGCCAGCAGTGAAGCGGTGGCGTGGGCCTCATATTTT. It specifies CASSEAVAWASYF.

This chain joins TRBV11-3 and TRBJ2-7; D is possibly TRBD1 or TRBD2 (5 bases each). Germline V gene lookup returns CDR1 SGHNT and CDR2 YENEEA. The germline V and J ends were trimmed by 2 bases and 7 bases, with 9 bases remaining between them. The CDR3 spans 12 residues. As DNA, the CDR3 is TGTGCCAGCAGCTTAACGGGGCGGGAGCAGTACTTC. Encoded protein: CASSLTGREQYF. The entire variable domain, with the rest obtained from reference TRBV11-3 and TRBJ2-7, is as follows: EAGVVQSPRYKIIEKKQPVAFWCNPISGHNTLYWYLQNLGQGPELLIRYENEEAVDDSQLPKDRFSAERLKGVDSTLKIQPAELGDSAVYLCASSLTGREQYFGPGTRLTVT.

The J gene is TRBJ1-2, the V gene TRBV5-6; TRBD1 matches 9 bases. J was trimmed by 7 bases and V by 4 bases; bases with no gene match: 17. The CDR3 extends over 17 amino acids. CDR1 SGHDT and CDR2 YYEEEE come from the germline V gene. CDR3 sequence: CASSLGQGKRVLGGYTF. CDR3 DNA sequence: TGTGCCAGCAGCCTCGGACAGGGGAAGCGCGTATTGGGTGGCTACACCTTC.

V usage is TRBV5-1 and J usage is TRBJ2-7; D is uncertain. This CDR3 region has 16 residues. Germline CDR1 SGHRS, CDR2 YFSETQ. Trimming took off 7 bases at V and 3 bases at J, with 23 bases between the two ends. The CDR3 here is CASRLSAPPMIYEQYF. The CDR3 coding sequence is TGCGCCAGCCGGCTAAGCGCGCCTCCCATGATCTACGAGCAGTACTTC.

The CDR3 region is CASKADTGELFF. The DNA of the CDR3 is TGTGCCAGCAAGGCAGACACCGGGGAGCTGTTTTTT. This sequence joins TRBV6-5 and TRBJ2-2; D unresolved. Between the trimmed V and J ends, which lost 7 bases and 3 bases, there was a span of 6 bases. The V gene's germline CDR1 is MNHEY and CDR2 SVGAGI. The CDR3 length is 12 residues.

The V gene is TRBV5-4, the J gene TRBJ1-4, with TRBD1 matching 7 bases. Germline assignment: CDR1 SGHNT and CDR2 YYREEE (reference sequence). CDR3 length equals 14 residues. The V and J ends lost 4 bases and 2 bases, in that order; junction bases with no gene match: 2. The CDR3 DNA follows: TGTGCCAGCAGCCGGGACAGCACTAATGAAAAACTGTTTTTT. Translating it yields CASSRDSTNEKLFF.

This sequence joins TRBV12-2 and TRBJ1-2; TRBD1, as called in the table, went unchecked against the DNA. TRBV12-2 is reported as a pseudogene. The CDR3 is 18 amino acids. The CDR3 protein is CASRLGRDRGRWGYGYTF. The CDR3 nucleotides are TGTGCAAGTCGCTTAGGCAGGGACAGGGGGCGTTGGGGCTATGGCTACACCTTC.

The rearrangement joins TRBV6-1 to TRBJ1-3, with D hard to call. The V gene lost 5 bases and the J gene lost 0 bases, with 8 bases spanning the gap. The CDR3 sequence is 14 residues long. Germline V gives CDR1 MNHNS, CDR2 SASEGT. Here the CDR3 reads CASSKEGSGNTIYF. The CDR3, as DNA: TGTGCCAGCAGTAAAGAGGGCTCTGGAAACACCATATATTTT.

This clone has only one observation. The chain joins TRBV6-1 to TRBJ1-2; D ambiguous. This CDR3 has 11 residues. Germline CDR1 reads MNHNS; CDR2 reads SASEGT. V dropped 5 bases and J dropped 6 bases, with 7 bases sitting between them. The CDR3 protein is CASSYGDGYTF. DNA for the CDR3: TGTGCCAGCAGTTACGGGGATGGCTACACCTTC.

The chain is built from TRBV6-1 and TRBJ1-6; D is unresolved. Looked up from germline, CDR1 is MNHNS and CDR2 is SASEGT. The CDR3 is 15 amino acids. V gave up 1 base and J gave up 8 bases, with 12 bases separating them. The chain's CDR3 is CASSEDIQWDSPLHF. The CDR3 nucleotides are TGTGCCAGCAGTGAAGACATACAGTGGGATTCACCCCTCCACTTT.

The CDR3 sequence: CASSHINGEQFF. The CDR3 coding sequence is TGTGCCAGTAGCCACATTAACGGAGAGCAGTTCTTC. This rearrangement joins TRBV19 to TRBJ2-1; the D is unclear. The ends were cut back, 6 bases at V and 10 bases at J, with 13 bases in the middle. This CDR3 region has 12 residues. Germline CDR1 LNHDA, CDR2 SQIVND (reference sequence).

The chain links TRBV4-1 to TRBJ1-1; D is ambiguous. Trimming took off 0 bases at V and 0 bases at J, with 17 bases between the two ends. CDR1 and CDR2 (germline): MGHRA, YSYEKL. The CDR3 consists of 18 residues. CDR3 nucleotides: TGCGCCAGCAGCCAAGAGCGGAGAGGGAGCCGACTGAACACTGAAGCTTTCTTT. This encodes CASSQERRGSRLNTEAFF.